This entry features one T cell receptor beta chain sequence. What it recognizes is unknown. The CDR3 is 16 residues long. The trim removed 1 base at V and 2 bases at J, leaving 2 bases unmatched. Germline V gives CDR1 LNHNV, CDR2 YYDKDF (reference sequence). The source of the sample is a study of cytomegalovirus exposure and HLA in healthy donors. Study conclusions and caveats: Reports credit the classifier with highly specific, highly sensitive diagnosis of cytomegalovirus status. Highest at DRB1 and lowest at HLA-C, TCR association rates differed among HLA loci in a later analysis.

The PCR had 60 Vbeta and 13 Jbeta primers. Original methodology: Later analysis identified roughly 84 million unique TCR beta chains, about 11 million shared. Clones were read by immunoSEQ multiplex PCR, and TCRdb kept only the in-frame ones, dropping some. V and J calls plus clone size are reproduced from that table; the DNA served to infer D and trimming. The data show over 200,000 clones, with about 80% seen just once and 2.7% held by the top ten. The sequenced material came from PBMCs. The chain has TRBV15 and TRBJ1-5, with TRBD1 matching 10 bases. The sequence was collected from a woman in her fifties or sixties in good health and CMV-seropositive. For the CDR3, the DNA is TGTGCCACCAGCAGAGGGACAGGGGGGGGCAATCAGCCCCAGCATTTT. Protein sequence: CATSRGTGGGNQPQHF. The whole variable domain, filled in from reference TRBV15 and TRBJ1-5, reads DAMVIQNPRYQVTQFGKPVTLSCSQTLNHNVMYWYQQKSSQAPKLLFHYYDKDFNNEADTPDNFQSRRPNTSFCFLDIRSPGLGDTAMYLCATSRGTGGGNQPQHFGDGTRLSIL.